This passage covers 5 T cell receptor beta chains from one sample sequenced in a study of glioma-infiltrating T cells. TCR alpha and beta CDR3 regions were amplified from RNA using iRepertoire nested multiplex PCR. TCRdb itself ran the multiplex PCR reads through MiXCR, one entry per CDR3 protein. The sample contains around 99,000 distinct CDR3 sequences, less than 30% of which appear only once. Sequencing was done on a sample of glioma tissue, nonneoplastic brain tissue, or PBMCs (not recorded which). The origin of the receptors is a human donor with low-grade glioma or glioblastoma, undergoing nonglioma brain surgery, or in good health (not recorded which).

A note on this clonotype: The CDR3 does not close with the conserved phenylalanine or tryptophan, likely indicating a read error. This sequence joins TRBV6-9 and TRBJ2-7; TRBD1 is a possible D gene (5 bases). Germline V lookup: CDR1 MNHGY, CDR2 SVAAGI. This CDR3 has 14 residues. The CDR3 loop is CASSYEDNSYVQYC. CDR3 bases: TGTGCCAGCAGTTACGAGGACAACTCCTACGTGCAGTACTGT.

The chain recombines TRBV29-1 with TRBJ2-3, with D possibly matching TRBD2 (5 bases). CDR3 length: 12 residues. The germline gives CDR1 SQVTM, CDR2 ANQGSEA. The V end was cut by 7 bases, the J end by 3 bases, with 11 bases between. The chain's CDR3 is CSAVQRTDTQYF. The DNA for the CDR3 is TGCAGCGCTGTGCAGCGGACAGATACGCAGTATTTT.

This clonotype came up many times. This clone may be a read error of a much larger clone one base away. The gene calls are TRBV28 and TRBJ1-1, with a tentative D call TRBD1 (5 bases). The length of the CDR3 is 13 residues. The germline gives CDR1 MDHEN, CDR2 SYDVKM. Trimming shortened V by 5 bases and J by 11 bases, and 18 bases separated the two germline ends. The CDR3 coding sequence is TGTGCCAGCAGTCCGGGACGGGGGGGTAAGGCTTTCTTT. This encodes CASSPGRGGKAFF.

The gene calls are TRBV3-1 and TRBJ2-3; 7 bases fit TRBD2. Germline CDR1 LGHDT, CDR2 YNNKEL (reference sequence). Germline trimming cut 5 bases from V and 1 base from J; bases unmatched to any gene: 9. The CDR3 loop spans 16 amino acids. CDR3 coding DNA: TGTGCCAGCAGCTTAAGGGGAGGGTTCGGCACAGATACGCAGTATTTT. Residues: CASSLRGGFGTDTQYF.

This clonotype was counted only a few times. This sequence joins TRBV6-4 and TRBJ2-1; 7 bases map to TRBD1. The CDR3 runs 16 residues. Germline trimming cut 10 bases from V and 2 bases from J; bases unmatched to any gene: 14. Germline CDR1 and CDR2: MRHNA and SNTAGT. The CDR3 protein is CAIKSTGQSPYNEQFF. Written as DNA, the CDR3 is TGTGCCATCAAGTCGACGGGACAGAGTCCCTACAATGAGCAGTTCTTC.